Included here is one TCR beta chain sequence, with context. The target antigen is unknown. The data were obtained in a study of shared clonotypes between healthy human individuals. Study-wide points: Investigators collected only blood, and repertoires in tissues likely differ. Expectations were that clonotype sharing among donors would be affected by sequencing depth.

Germline V lookup: CDR1 SEHNR, CDR2 FQNEAQ (reference sequence). The CDR3 covers 13 residues. V lost 5 bases and J 5 bases, leaving 13 bases between the germline ends. The test was conducted at deep level. The DNA input per sorted-subset replicate PCR was roughly 210 ng, corresponding to roughly 30,000 T cell genomes. This table comes from immunoSEQ multiplex PCR, and its TCRdb copy is limited to in-frame clones, with some not included. The sample lists over 850,000 clones, about four fifths occurring once. V is TRBV7-9 and J is TRBJ2-7; D is tentatively TRBD1 or TRBD2 (5 bases each). The sequence was obtained from a man aged 18 to 30 in good health. Some clones in this sample may be carry-over from other donors' samples. Input material: memory CD4+ T cells from PBMCs. Subset indicated: CD45RA-negative fraction. CDR3 coding DNA: TGTGCCAGCAGCCTGGCCGGGGCCGACGAGCAGTACTTC. Its protein is CASSLAGADEQYF.